These T cell receptor beta chains were read from a single sample in a study of blood T cell repertoires in COVID-19. Sequencing was performed with immunoSEQ multiplex PCR; in TCRdb, only in-frame clones are kept and a portion is missing. The table has about 200,000 clones, roughly 83% seen once; the top ten hold around 5%. The sample consisted of PBMCs or T cells enriched from blood (not recorded which). The receptor source for this set is a man in his forties with acute COVID-19. CDR3s include the opening cysteine and the closing phenylalanine or tryptophan. A D gene is named only where the DNA matches it firmly. Only some rows state a clone size, as once, few, many or a class for expanded clones.

d_call	clone_size	v_call	j_call	cdr3_nt	cdr3_aa
TRBD1	NA	TRBV5-4	TRBJ2-5	TGTGCCAGCAGCCCGGGACCAGGGGGCGCCGTAGGTCAAGAGACCCAGTACTTC	CASSPGPGGAVGQETQYF
NA	few	TRBV29-1	TRBJ2-2	TGCAGCGTTGAGTTATCAGGAGGGATCCGGGAGCTGTTTTTT	CSVELSGGIRELFF
NA	NA	TRBV7-7	TRBJ2-7	TGTGCTAGCAGCCCTGACAGAGACTACGAGCAGTACTTC	CASSPDRDYEQYF
TRBD1	NA	TRBV6-1	TRBJ2-7	TGTGCCAGCAGTGAGAAGACAGGGATAAGGGCCGAGCAGTACTTC	CASSEKTGIRAEQYF
NA	NA	TRBV3-1/TRBV3-2	TRBJ2-3	TGTGCCAGCAGCCGAAAATCCCTAGCTTCTAGCACAGATACGCAGTATTTT	CASSRKSLASSTDTQYF
TRBD2	NA	TRBV24-1	TRBJ2-3	TGTGCCACCAGTGATCCTACCGCTAGCGGGACACCAGATACGCAGTATTTT	CATSDPTASGTPDTQYF
NA	few	TRBV5-1	TRBJ1-2	TGCGCCAGCAGCTCCGGGGAAGGCGACAACTATGGCTACACCTTC	CASSSGEGDNYGYTF
TRBD1	NA	TRBV5-1	TRBJ1-3	TGCGCCAGCAGCTTAGGGACAGGGGGTAACTCTGGAAACACCATATATTTT	CASSLGTGGNSGNTIYF
NA	once	TRBV5-1	TRBJ2-3	TGCGCCAGCAGCGCTAGAGGAGATCGGGCAGATACGCAGTATTTT	CASSARGDRADTQYF
NA	NA	TRBV19	TRBJ1-2	TGTGCCACCCTAGGACTGTTTAACTATGGCTACACCTTC	CATLGLFNYGYTF